This T cell receptor beta chain was found in a study of shared clonotypes between healthy human individuals (dated by TCRdb to about 2020). About the full investigation: The cohort included a few men and a couple of women between 18 and 49 years of age. Blood TCR repertoires of a handful of healthy adults were deeply sequenced to estimate repertoire size and the extent of clonotype sharing between individuals. Each donor's leukapheresis produced roughly between roughly 0.9 and 8.9 billion PBMCs. Different laboratories and diverse techniques were used to prepare libraries and sequence TCR repertoires, to increase sequencing depth and limit assay-specific biases.

Using the deep immunoSEQ assay, TCR CDR3 regions were amplified from genomic DNA by multiplex PCR. Extracted genomic DNA from each cell subset was spread evenly across all wells of several immunoSEQ 96-well plates, with each plate serving as a replicate. For unsorted PBMC, each replicate PCR was loaded with approximately 330 ng genomic DNA, equivalent to 30,000 or so T cell genomes. Ten immunoSEQ deep assay plates were used to sequence the unsorted PBMC genomic DNA. Purified libraries were quantified with a Qubit 3.0 fluorometer, sized on a Bioanalyzer 2100, and re-quantified with the KAPA Library Quantification kit. A separate single-read 150-cycle Illumina NextSeq 550 flow cell was used to sequence each immunoSEQ 96-well plate. The source study handled its data this way. The immunoSEQ output contained only junctional sequences without quality scores, so filtering could not match that applied to full-length reads. Sequences were annotated with PyIR, a Python wrapper for IgBLAST v1.9, using IMGT germline references to assign V/J genes and CDR3. Any read was removed if the V/J assignment was weak (E-value above 1e-6), the CDR3 was missing, or the read contained stop codons, out-of-frame junctions, or ambiguous translated residues. V3J clonotypes were defined as sequences sharing an identical inferred V gene, J gene, and CDR3 amino acid sequence. The percentage overlap between two repertoires was calculated by dividing the number of shared unique clonotypes by the size of the smaller repertoire. Richness of each repertoire was evaluated using RTK rarefaction, the Chao1 estimator, and Recon v2.1 estimates of unobserved clonotypes. TCRdb's version of the immuneACCESS table is confined to in-frame rearrangements and falls short of the full clone set. An unresolved V gene accounts for under half of the shortfall where checked; the remainder is of unknown origin. D and trimming were read from the DNA, whereas the V and J calls and clone size are those reported in that table. Here the sample has roughly 490,000 clones; about 80% occur a single time. Roughly 12% of the sample is held by the ten biggest clonotypes.

The donors were healthy, HIV-negative adults who had no recently reported acute infections or vaccinations. Only Caucasian adults living in Nashville, Tennessee, USA were represented among the donors. For unsorted samples, about 85 million PBMCs were counted and genomic DNA was extracted with the QIAamp DNA Blood Mini kit. After blood collection by leukapheresis, PBMCs were isolated using Ficoll-Histopaque density gradient centrifugation and then cryopreserved in the vapor phase of liquid nitrogen. This clone was found once. This receptor's antigen is unknown. The sample holds no much larger clone one base away, and base qualities are not on file. Results and caveats for the whole study, not just this receptor: Because the study included only a small number of donors, the genetic and exposure-history diversity represented was limited. Only blood was sampled, and tissue TCR repertoires likely differ from those in blood. Based on pairwise subsampling, the degree of clonotype sharing among donors was expected to be affected by sequencing depth.

The clonotype comes from a woman between 40 and 55 years old in good health. Some clones in this sample may be carry-over from other donors' samples. The sequenced sample consisted of PBMCs.

The CDR3 region has the sequence CASSLLAGVNYEQYF. The nucleotides read TGCGCCAGCAGCTTACTAGCGGGAGTTAACTACGAGCAGTACTTC. The rearrangement joined TRBV5-1 to TRBJ2-7, with 11 central nucleotides matching TRBD2. Spanning cysteine to phenylalanine, the CDR3 consists of 15 amino acids. Only the CDR3 region is kept as DNA, spanning 45 bases read in frame from base 1. Germline trimming: 2 bases from V, 3 bases from J; junction bases outside gene matches: 4. Per the germline V gene, SGHRS is the CDR1 and YFSETQ is the CDR2.